The next 8 T cell receptor beta chains were all read from a single sample in a study of CD8 T cells in ankylosing spondylitis (dated by TCRdb to about 2017). Libraries came from 5' RACE. Sequenced using an Illumina HiSeq 2500. Using fastp trimming at Q25 and MiXCR clonotype assembly, TCRdb reanalyzed the public sequencing data and kept in-frame beta chains. Duplicate CDR3 protein sequences are folded into a single record with the most common DNA and genes. The sample data list 45,000 to 65,000 distinct CDR3 sequences, and 6.5% to 9% of these were observed just once. The ten biggest clones cover roughly 8% of the sample. Material: blood, either unsorted or a sorted T cell fraction (not recorded which). These TCRs come from a female donor with ankylosing spondylitis or in good health (not recorded which).

The table lists this clonotype with many counts. The genes are TRBV6-1 and TRBJ1-2; D unclear. This CDR3 is 13 amino acids long. The V end lost 2 bases, the J end lost 2 bases, and 6 bases lay between the germline ends. CDR1 is MNHNS, CDR2 SASEGT, per germline. The CDR3 region is CASSEKGNYGYTF. The CDR3 DNA reads TGTGCCAGCAGTGAAAAAGGGAACTATGGCTACACCTTC.

This clonotype occurred many times. The chain recombines TRBV30 with TRBJ2-1; D may match TRBD1 or TRBD2 (5 bases each). Per the germline V gene, CDR1 is GTSNPN and CDR2 is SVGIG (reference sequence). This CDR3 is built from 12 residues. Trimming removed 0 bases at V and 15 bases at J, with 15 bases between. The CDR3 loop is CAWSVTGPYTFF. The CDR3 coding sequence is TGTGCCTGGAGTGTAACGGGACCTTACACGTTCTTC.

This clonotype was detected many times. This chain uses TRBV7-2 with TRBJ2-1, with D maybe TRBD2 (6 bases). The CDR3 covers 15 residues. V was shortened by 1 base and J by 6 bases, with 13 bases between the two germline ends. Germline assignment: CDR1 SGHTA and CDR2 FQGNSA. CDR3: CASSLDLGLGNEQFF. CDR3 nucleotides: TGTGCCAGCAGCTTAGATTTGGGACTCGGCAATGAGCAGTTCTTC.

There are many counts of this clonotype. The rearrangement joins TRBV5-1 to TRBJ2-2; D is unclear. The CDR3 covers 13 residues. Trimming pared 5 bases from V and 3 bases from J, leaving 8 bases between. In germline, CDR1 is SGHRS, CDR2 YFSETQ. The CDR3 is CASRLADTGELFF. For the CDR3, the DNA is TGCGCCAGCAGACTGGCGGACACCGGGGAGCTGTTTTTT.

This clonotype has at least ten counts. The chain carries TRBV6-1 and TRBJ1-1; D might be TRBD1 (5 bases). V was shortened by 8 bases and J by 4 bases, with 20 bases between the two germline ends. The CDR3 extends over 15 amino acids. The germline V gene has CDR1 MNHNS and CDR2 SASEGT. In nucleotides, the CDR3 is TGTGCCAGCGGCAAAACACCGGGGCTGAGCACTGAAGCTTTCTTT. Its protein is CASGKTPGLSTEAFF.

To note about this clonotype: One end of the junction varies from germline; a read error may be responsible. The rearrangement joins TRBV15 to TRBJ2-3; tentative D call: TRBD1 (5 bases). Germline values: CDR1 LNHNV, CDR2 YYDKDF (reference sequence). The CDR3 covers 16 residues. The CDR3 reads CATSTKKQGYTATQYF. CDR3 in DNA: TGTGCCACCAGCACCAAAAAGCAGGGCTACACAGCTACGCAGTATTTT.

The chain uses TRBV12-3 or TRBV12-4 and TRBJ1-2; D is undetermined. The CDR3 loop spans 12 amino acids. V dropped 3 bases and J dropped 3 bases, with 5 bases sitting between them. DNA of the CDR3: TGTGCCAGCAGTTTCGTGGACTATGGCTACACCTTC. Protein: CASSFVDYGYTF.

The sample holds many counts of this clonotype. V and J are TRBV12-3 or TRBV12-4 and TRBJ2-3; TRBD2 matches 11 bases. J gave up 0 bases and V 4 bases, and 12 bases lay outside the gene matches. The CDR3 extends over 19 amino acids. Here the CDR3 reads CASSSLLLAGGPSTDTQYF. DNA of the CDR3: TGTGCCAGCAGTTCCCTACTTCTAGCGGGGGGTCCTAGCACAGATACGCAGTATTTT.